One T cell receptor (beta chain) is described in this entry. The CDR3 has 15 residues. The record originates from a study of blood T cell repertoires in COVID-19. About the research overall: COVID-19 samples collected from the United States, Italy and Spain covered acute and convalescent phases. The analysed material was cDNA or gDNA that came from T cells, B-cell-depleted T cells, or PBMCs.

As processed by the authors: Amplified reference gene primers provided the basis for estimating nucleated cell counts. Sequenced by immunoSEQ multiplex PCR; TCRdb stores in-frame clones only, minus some. That table is the source of V, J and clone size, and D and trimming were worked out from the DNA. Of roughly 140,000 clones detected, 76% appear once; the ten largest clones hold about 4%. Sequencing was done on a sample of peripheral blood. The chain uses TRBV21-1 and TRBJ1-5; TRBD1, the table's D call, lacks a check against the DNA. TRBV21-1 is a pseudogene locus. The sequence derives from a woman aged 80 or older with acute or convalescent COVID-19. For the CDR3, the DNA is TGTGCCAGCAGCACTAACAGGGAGAGCAATCAGCCCCAGCATTTT. Protein product: CASSTNRESNQPQHF.